This T cell receptor (beta chain) was sequenced during a study of T cell repertoires in cytomegalovirus infection. Study-wide background: Recently identified HLA-C-restricted and well-studied HLA-B-restricted CMV epitopes were used. Based on public TCR beta signatures, there were indications of CMV infection and of a matching HLA type.

The CDR3 covers 14 residues. Germline CDR1 is SNHLY and CDR2 is FYNNEI. The germline V and J ends were trimmed by 3 bases and 4 bases, with 11 bases remaining between them. In regard to this clonotype: The antigen is not known.

TCRdb fed the reads into MiXCR, producing one record per CDR3 protein. In the table there are about 470,000 distinct CDR3 sequences, about 42% of which are singletons. General study findings and limits: Clonotype analysis showed dominance of the ex vivo response by HLA-C-restricted CMV-specific TCR beta clonotypes.

The source material was cultured PBMCs, sampled from culture after CMV antigen stimulation. The receptor comes from a human donor in good health (CMV status not recorded). Some clones in this sample may be carry-over from other donors' samples. The chain has TRBV2 and TRBJ2-3; D uncertain. This chain's CDR3 is CASSEIDPPDTQYF. The CDR3 nucleotides are TGTGCCAGCAGTGAGATAGACCCACCAGATACGCAGTATTTT.